This T cell receptor (beta chain) stems from a study of regulatory T cells in long-lasting Graves disease. This clonotype was observed a few times. In building TCR beta libraries, iRepertoire HTBI primers were used together with Arm-PCR of CDR3 regions. From the multiplex PCR reads, TCRdb called clonotypes with MiXCR, one entry per CDR3 protein. The repertoire holds about 470,000 distinct CDR3 sequences, with about a sixth as singletons. Time point given: newly diagnosed GD, antithyroid drugs for less than 3 months. RNA isolated from PBMCs was used to make the TCR library. The ends were cut back, 0 bases at V and 10 bases at J, with 14 bases in the middle. Germline V gene lookup returns CDR1 SGDLS and CDR2 YYNGEE. This CDR3 region has 14 residues. This sample also appeared in a second study, on T cells in Graves' hyperthyroidism and ophthalmopathy.

This sequence originates from a man aged 35 to 55 with Graves disease. Sample: peripheral blood mononuclear cells (PBMCs), taken at new diagnosis, from a patient treated with antithyroid drugs. This chain uses TRBV9 with TRBJ1-5; D call uncertain. CDR3 nucleotides: TGTGCCAGCAGCGTAGGAGGGAGCTCATACCCCCAGCATTTT. Translated: CASSVGGSSYPQHF.